A single T cell receptor (beta chain) is shown here with its context. Its matching antigen is unknown. These data belong to a study of cytomegalovirus exposure and HLA in healthy donors. Study-wide findings and caveats: Per published accounts, TCR beta sequences correctly predicted the HLA-A and HLA-B alleles of most subjects. Researchers reported from a later analysis that most CMV-associated TCR beta chains appeared HLA-restricted. Overall, roughly 170 TCR beta chains were annotated as cytomegalovirus-associated.

This CDR3 is built from 16 residues. V gave up 0 bases and J gave up 2 bases, with 14 bases separating them. Germline values: CDR1 ENHRY, CDR2 SYGVKD. Use of 60 Vbeta and 13 Jbeta primers characterized the PCR. Libraries were prepared by immunoSEQ multiplex PCR; TCRdb keeps only in-frame clonotypes and omits some of them. The sample holds under 120,000 clones. This receptor was identified in a man over 45 in good health and CMV-seronegative. This rearrangement joins TRBV10-3 to TRBJ2-7; D possibly corresponds to TRBD2 (6 bases). Input material: PBMCs. As DNA, the CDR3 is TGTGCCATCAGTGAGTCAGGCCTAGCGAGCCCCTACGAGCAGTACTTC. This codes for CAISESGLASPYEQYF.